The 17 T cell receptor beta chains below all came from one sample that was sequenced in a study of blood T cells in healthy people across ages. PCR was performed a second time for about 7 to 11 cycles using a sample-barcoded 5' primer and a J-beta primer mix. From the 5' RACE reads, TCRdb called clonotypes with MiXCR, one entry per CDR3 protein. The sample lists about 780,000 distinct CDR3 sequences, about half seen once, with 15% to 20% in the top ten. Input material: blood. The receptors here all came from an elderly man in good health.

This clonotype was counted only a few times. The CDR3 coding sequence is TGTGCCAGCAGCTTCGATGGGACTAGCGGAGGGCTTTACAATGAGCAGTTCTTC. Encoded protein: CASSFDGTSGGLYNEQFF. V is TRBV7-3 and J is TRBJ2-1; 11 positions match TRBD2. The CDR3 runs to 18 residues. V lost 3 bases to trimming and J lost 4 bases; unmatched junction nucleotides: 11. The germline V gene has CDR1 SGHTA and CDR2 FQGTGA.

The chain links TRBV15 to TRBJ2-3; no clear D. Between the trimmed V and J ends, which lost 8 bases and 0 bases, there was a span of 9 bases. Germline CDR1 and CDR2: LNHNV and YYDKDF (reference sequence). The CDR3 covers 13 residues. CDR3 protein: CATLRASTDTQYF. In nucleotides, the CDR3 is TGTGCCACCCTCCGGGCTAGCACAGATACGCAGTATTTT.

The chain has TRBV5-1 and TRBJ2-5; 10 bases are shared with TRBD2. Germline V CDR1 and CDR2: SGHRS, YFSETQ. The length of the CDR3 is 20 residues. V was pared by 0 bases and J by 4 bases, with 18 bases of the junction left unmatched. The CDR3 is CASSLEGRTASGSIRETQYF. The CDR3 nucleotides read TGCGCCAGCAGCTTGGAAGGCAGAACCGCTAGCGGGAGTATTCGAGAGACCCAGTACTTC.

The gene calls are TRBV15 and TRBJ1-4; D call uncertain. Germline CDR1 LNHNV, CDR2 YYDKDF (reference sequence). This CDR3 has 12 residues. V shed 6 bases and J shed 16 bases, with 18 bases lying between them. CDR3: CATSEEINGPFF. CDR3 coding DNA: TGTGCCACCAGTGAAGAGATCAATGGACCGTTTTTT.

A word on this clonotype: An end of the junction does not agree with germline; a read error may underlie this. The CDR3 region is CAIRGGQGSSEQYF. CDR3 coding DNA: TGTGCCATCAGGGGGGGACAGGGCTCCTCCGAGCAGTACTTC. The rearrangement links TRBV10-3 to TRBJ2-7; 9 bases match TRBD1. The CDR3 runs 14 residues. CDR1 is ENHRY, CDR2 SYGVKD, per germline.

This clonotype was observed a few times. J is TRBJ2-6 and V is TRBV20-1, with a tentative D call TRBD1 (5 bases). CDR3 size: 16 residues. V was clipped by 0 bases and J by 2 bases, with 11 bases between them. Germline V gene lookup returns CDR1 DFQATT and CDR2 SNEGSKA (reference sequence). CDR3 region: CSARDLDRTGANVLTF. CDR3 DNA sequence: TGCAGTGCTAGAGACCTTGACAGAACTGGGGCCAACGTCCTGACTTTC.

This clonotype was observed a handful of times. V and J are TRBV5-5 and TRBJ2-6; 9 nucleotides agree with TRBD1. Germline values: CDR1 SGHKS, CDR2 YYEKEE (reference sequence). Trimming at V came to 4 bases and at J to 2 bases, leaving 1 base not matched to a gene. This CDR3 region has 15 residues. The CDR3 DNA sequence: TGTGCCAGCAGCGGGGACAGGGCTGGGGCCAACGTCCTGACTTTC. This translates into CASSGDRAGANVLTF. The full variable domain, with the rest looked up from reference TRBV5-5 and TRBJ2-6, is DAGVTQSPTHLIKTRGQQVTLRCSPISGHKSVSWYQQVLGQGPQFIFQYYEKEERGRGNFPDRFSARQFPNYSSELNVNALLLGDSALYLCASSGDRAGANVLTFGAGSRLTVL.

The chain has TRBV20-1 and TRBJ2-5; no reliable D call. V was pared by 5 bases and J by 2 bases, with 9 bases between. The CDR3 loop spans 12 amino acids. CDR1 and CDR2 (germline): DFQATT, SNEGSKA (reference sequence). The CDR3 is CSAELGQETQYF. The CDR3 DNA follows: TGCAGTGCTGAGCTCGGGCAAGAGACCCAGTACTTC.

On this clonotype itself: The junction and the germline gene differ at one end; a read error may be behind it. Here the CDR3 reads CAGSLGGLTTKQYF. CDR3 nucleotide sequence: TGTGCCGGCAGCTTAGGGGGACTAACTACGAAGCAGTACTTC. J is TRBJ2-7 and V is TRBV11-2; maybe TRBD2 (7 bases). Germline-derived CDR1 and CDR2 are SGHAT and FQNNGV. There are 14 residues in the CDR3.

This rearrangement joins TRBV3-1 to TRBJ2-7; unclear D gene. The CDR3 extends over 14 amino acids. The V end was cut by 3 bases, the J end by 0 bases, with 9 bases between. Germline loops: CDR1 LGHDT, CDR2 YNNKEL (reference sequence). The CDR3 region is CASSQQWSSYEQYF. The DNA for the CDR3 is TGTGCCAGCAGCCAGCAGTGGAGCTCCTACGAGCAGTACTTC.

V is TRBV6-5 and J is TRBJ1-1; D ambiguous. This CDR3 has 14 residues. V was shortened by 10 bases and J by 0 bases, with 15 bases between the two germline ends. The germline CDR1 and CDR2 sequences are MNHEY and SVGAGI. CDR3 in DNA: TGTGCCACCTCCAGCGGGGTTCTGAACACTGAAGCTTTCTTT. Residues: CATSSGVLNTEAFF.

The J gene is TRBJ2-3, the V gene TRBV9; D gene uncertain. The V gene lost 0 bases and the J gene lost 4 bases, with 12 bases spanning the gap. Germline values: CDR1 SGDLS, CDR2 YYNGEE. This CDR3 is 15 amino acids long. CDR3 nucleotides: TGTGCCAGCAGCGTAGATTCCCGGAGCCCAGATACGCAGTATTTT. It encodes CASSVDSRSPDTQYF.

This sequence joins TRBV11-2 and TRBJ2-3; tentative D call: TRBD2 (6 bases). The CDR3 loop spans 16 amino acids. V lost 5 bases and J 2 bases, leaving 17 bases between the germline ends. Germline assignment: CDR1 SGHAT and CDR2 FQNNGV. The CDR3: CASSPLREASTDTQYF. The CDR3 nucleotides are TGTGCCAGCAGCCCACTGAGGGAGGCCTCCACAGATACGCAGTATTTT.

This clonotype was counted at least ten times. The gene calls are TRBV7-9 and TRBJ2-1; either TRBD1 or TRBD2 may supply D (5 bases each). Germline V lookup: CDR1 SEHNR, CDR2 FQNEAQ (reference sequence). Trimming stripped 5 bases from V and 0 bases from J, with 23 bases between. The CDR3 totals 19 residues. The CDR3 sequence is CASSLGAVTLRSSYNEQFF. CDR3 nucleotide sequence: TGTGCCAGCAGCCTCGGGGCCGTTACCTTACGGAGCTCCTACAATGAGCAGTTCTTC.

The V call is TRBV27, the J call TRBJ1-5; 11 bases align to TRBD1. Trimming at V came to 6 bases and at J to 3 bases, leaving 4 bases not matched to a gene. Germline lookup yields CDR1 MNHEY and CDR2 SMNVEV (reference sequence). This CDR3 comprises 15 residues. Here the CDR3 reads CASSQDRGLNQPQHF. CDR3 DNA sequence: TGTGCCAGCAGCCAGGACAGGGGGCTCAATCAGCCCCAGCATTTT.

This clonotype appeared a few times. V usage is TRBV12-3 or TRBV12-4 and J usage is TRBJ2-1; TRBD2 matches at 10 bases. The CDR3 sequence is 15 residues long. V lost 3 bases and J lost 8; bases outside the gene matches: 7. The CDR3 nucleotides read TGTGCCAGCAGTTTTGGGCTAGCGGGAGCCGATGAGCAGTTCTTC. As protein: CASSFGLAGADEQFF.

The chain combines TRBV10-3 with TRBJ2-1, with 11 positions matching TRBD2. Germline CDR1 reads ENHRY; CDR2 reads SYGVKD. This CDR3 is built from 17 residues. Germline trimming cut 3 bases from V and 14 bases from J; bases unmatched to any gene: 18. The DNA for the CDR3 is TGTGCCATCAGTGACGATTTAGCGGGAGGGCCTGAGGTCATGGAGTTCTTC. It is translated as CAISDDLAGGPEVMEFF.